This entry describes one T cell receptor (beta chain). The target antigen is unknown. The data were obtained in a study of OX40 agonist ivuxolimab in advanced cancers. Regarding the study as a whole: Also showing low normalized T-cell clonal expansion were some of the nonresponders. The study did not work out the antigen specificity of the expanded peripheral T cells.

Profiled with immunoSEQ multiplex PCR; TCRdb holds only in-frame clones, not every one. The sample contains some 44,000 clones, 80% of which appear only once. Exclusion of a patient followed from autoimmune disease history or systemic immunosuppression. Sequences were derived from CD4+ or CD8+ T cells sorted from blood, sampled in a trial of the OX40 agonist ivuxolimab. The receptor's source is an adult with an advanced solid tumor such as melanoma, head and neck, liver or kidney cancer.

For the CDR3, the DNA is TGTGCCAGCAGTAAACAGGGGGGGAGGACCATGAACACTGAAGCTTTCTTT. It is translated as CASSKQGGRTMNTEAFF. The rearrangement uses TRBV28 and TRBJ1-1; the match to TRBD1 covers 8 bases. V was pared by 5 bases and J by 0 bases, with 11 bases of the junction left unmatched. Germline V lookup: CDR1 MDHEN, CDR2 SYDVKM. This CDR3 spans 17 amino acids. Full variable domain (rest looked up from reference TRBV28 and TRBJ1-1): DVKVTQSSRYLVKRTGEKVFLECVQDMDHENMFWYRQDPGLGLRLIYFSYDVKMKEKGDIPEGYSVSREKKERFSLILESASTNQTSMYLCASSKQGGRTMNTEAFFGQGTRLTVV.